This T cell receptor (beta chain) was captured in a study of T-cell reconstitution after alpha-beta-depleted transplantation in children. This clonotype showed up many times. As yet, its antigen is unknown. Unique molecular identifiers were used to barcode this TCRbeta library. TCRdb re-analysed the PCR reads in MiXCR, keeping a single row per CDR3 protein. The profile shows 280,000 or so distinct CDR3 sequences, approximately 10% of them singletons. Study outcomes and limitations: For some patients, TCRbeta diversity was high at day 60 because of recipient T cells and thymic progenitors that survived.

The CDR3 covers 15 residues. The V gene lost 2 bases and the J gene lost 7 bases, with 20 bases spanning the gap. Germline V gives CDR1 SQVTM, CDR2 ANQGSEA. This clonotype was obtained from a male patient aged 2 to 9 who had a stem cell transplant for chronic granulomatous disease, so the T cells may come from the graft donor. The genes are TRBV29-1 and TRBJ2-5; tentatively, D is TRBD1 or TRBD2 (6 bases each). Sequenced here: peripheral blood, sampled 180 days after TCRalphabeta/CD19-depleted stem cell transplant. This chain's CDR3 is CSVERGAMTPRTQYF. CDR3 DNA sequence: TGCAGCGTTGAAAGGGGGGCGATGACTCCCCGGACCCAGTACTTC.